The clone carrying this T cell receptor beta chain was counted a few times. Its antigen is unidentified. The method was immunoSEQ multiplex PCR; TCRdb's version includes in-frame clones alone and lacks a portion of them. The data contain some 370,000 clones, around 82% of them singletons. The data stem from a study of Ad26.COV2.S vaccination and SARS-CoV-2 variants. As for the study in general: Intramuscular Ad26.COV2.S at 5x10^10 or 1x10^11 viral particles. Study-wide results and caveats: Vaccinees reportedly had broad spike-specific CD8+ and CD4+ T cell responses. Measurements of TCR breadth and depth may have given underestimates of the total T cell responses.

Documented treatment: roughly 18 received Ad26.COV2.S at low or high dose, single or two shots; about five received placebo; per-sample allocation not given. Sample collection was performed on day 63 after the first vaccine or placebo injection. Aged 18-55 years, donor was enrolled in Boston in the early 2020s. This TCR came from a person aged 18 to 59 who received the Ad26.COV2.S COVID-19 vaccine or a placebo. The starting material was peripheral blood, obtained in a trial of Ad26.COV2.S vaccine versus placebo.

The CDR3 DNA sequence: TGTGCCAGTAGTAGCCTCGGGACAGGTCTCTACGAGCAGTACTTC. Residues: CASSSLGTGLYEQYF. The genes are TRBV19 and TRBJ2-7, with 8 bases fitting TRBD1. The CDR3 totals 15 residues. Germline CDR1 is LNHDA and CDR2 is SQIVND (reference sequence). With 4 bases clipped from V and 3 bases from J, the junction kept 8 bases outside the gene matches.